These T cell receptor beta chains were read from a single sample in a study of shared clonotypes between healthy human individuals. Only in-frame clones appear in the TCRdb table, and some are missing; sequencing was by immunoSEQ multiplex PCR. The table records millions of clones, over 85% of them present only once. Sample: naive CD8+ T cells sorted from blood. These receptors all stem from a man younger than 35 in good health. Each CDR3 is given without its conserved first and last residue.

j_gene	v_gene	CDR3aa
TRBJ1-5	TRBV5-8	ASSLAWSPQH
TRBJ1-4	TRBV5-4	ASSSGPLERGKLF
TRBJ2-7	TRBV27	ASSLSITYEQY
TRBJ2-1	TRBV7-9	ASSTGTSGGNEQF
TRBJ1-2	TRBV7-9	ASSLGQGKDGYT
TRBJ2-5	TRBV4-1	ASSPRPIGQETQY
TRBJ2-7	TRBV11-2	ASSRVIQGELY
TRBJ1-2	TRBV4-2	ASSQEDPTRYGYT
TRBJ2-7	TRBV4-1	ASSQGGLAGDYEQY
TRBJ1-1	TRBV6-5	ASSGTGGEAF
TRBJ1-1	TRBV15	ATSAESPPGDTEAF
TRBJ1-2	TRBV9	ASSGDEGPQGGYT
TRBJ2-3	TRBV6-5	ASSRTSGTDTQY
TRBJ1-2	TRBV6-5	ATELGGTGYGYT
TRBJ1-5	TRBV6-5	ASSSGLNQPQH
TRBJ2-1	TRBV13	ASSPTSGRARDEQF
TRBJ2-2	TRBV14	ASSLGQANTGELF
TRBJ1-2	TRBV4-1	ASSQAPAYGYT
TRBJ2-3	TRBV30	AWSLQGGPTDTQY
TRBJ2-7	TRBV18	ASSPTDNWDRDNNEQY
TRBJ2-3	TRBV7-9	ASSPLAGGSTDTQY
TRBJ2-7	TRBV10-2	ASAEVYEQY
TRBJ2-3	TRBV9	ASSGGAASTDTQY
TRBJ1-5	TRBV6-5	ASRPSGGGNQPQH
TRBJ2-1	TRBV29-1	SVDHWEGAYNEQF
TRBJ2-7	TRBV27	ASSFGSAYEQY
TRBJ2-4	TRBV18	ASSPPPGIAKNIQY
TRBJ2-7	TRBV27	ASSFNAGRSFYEQY
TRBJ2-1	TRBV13	ASSAAGLEVSGNEQF
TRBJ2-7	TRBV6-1	ASSPGPTYEQY
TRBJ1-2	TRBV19	ASSLEKTGNYGYT
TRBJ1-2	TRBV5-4	ASSLEGNGYT
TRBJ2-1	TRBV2	ASRGQAHNEQF
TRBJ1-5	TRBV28	ASSLSPGAKATREQPQH
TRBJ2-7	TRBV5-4	ASSLAGRESY
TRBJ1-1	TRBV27	ASSFTGGAVSHTEAF
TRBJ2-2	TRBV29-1	SVARLVRENTGELF
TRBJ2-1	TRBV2	ASSSGTSGSGYYNEQF
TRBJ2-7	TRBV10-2	ASSKGTSGFSD
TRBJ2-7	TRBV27	ASSPRPGPSYEQY
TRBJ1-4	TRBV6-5	ASSYSLGQGDEKLF
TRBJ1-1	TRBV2	ASSEGANRPEAF
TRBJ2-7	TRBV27	ASSGSGSGYEQY
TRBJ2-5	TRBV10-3	AINGDREEGQETQY
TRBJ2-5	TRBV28	ASSLVDKYQETQY
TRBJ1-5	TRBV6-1	ASSEDSSNQPQH
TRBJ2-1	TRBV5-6	ASILSGGRYNEQF
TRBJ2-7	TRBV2	ASRVLGTGLYSEQY
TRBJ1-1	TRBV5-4	ASSSSGTTNTEAF
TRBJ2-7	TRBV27	ASSLSTGYYEQY
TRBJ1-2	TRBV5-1	ASSLAVHYGYT
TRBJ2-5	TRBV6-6	ASSYPRVGETQY
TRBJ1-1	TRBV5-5	ASSPLSDGTEAF
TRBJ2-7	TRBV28	ATLPGASYEQY
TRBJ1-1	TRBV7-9	ASSPGTGGMSF